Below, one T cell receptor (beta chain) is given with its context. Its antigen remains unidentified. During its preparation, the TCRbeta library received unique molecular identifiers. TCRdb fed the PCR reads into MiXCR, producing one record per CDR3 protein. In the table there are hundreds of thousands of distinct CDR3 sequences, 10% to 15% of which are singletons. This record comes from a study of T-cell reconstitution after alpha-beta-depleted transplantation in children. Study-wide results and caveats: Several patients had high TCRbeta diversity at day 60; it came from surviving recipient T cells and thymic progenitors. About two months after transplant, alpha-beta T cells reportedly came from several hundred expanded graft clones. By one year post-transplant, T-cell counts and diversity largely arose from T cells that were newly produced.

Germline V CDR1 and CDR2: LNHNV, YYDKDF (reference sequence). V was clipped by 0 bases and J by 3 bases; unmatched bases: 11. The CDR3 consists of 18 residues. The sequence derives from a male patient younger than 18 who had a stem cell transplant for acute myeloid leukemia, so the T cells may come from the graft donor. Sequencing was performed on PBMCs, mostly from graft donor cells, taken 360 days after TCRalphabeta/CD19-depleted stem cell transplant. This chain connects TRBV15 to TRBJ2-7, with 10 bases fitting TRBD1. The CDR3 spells CATSRERGVRDRGYEQYF. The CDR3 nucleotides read TGTGCCACCAGCAGAGAGCGGGGGGTTCGGGACAGGGGCTACGAGCAGTACTTC.